This TCR beta chain comes out of a study of cytomegalovirus exposure and HLA in healthy donors. Study-wide results and caveats: Reportedly, HLA-A and HLA-B alleles of most subjects were accurately predicted from TCR beta.

As regards this clone: Its specificity is not known.

Primers: 60 Vbeta forward and 13 Jbeta reverse. Generated by immunoSEQ multiplex PCR, the TCRdb table keeps only in-frame clones and is missing some. The profile covers roughly 150,000 clones, with 80% to 85% appearing a single time and 8.5% taken by the ten largest. The V gene lost 3 bases and the J gene lost 4 bases, with 19 bases spanning the gap. CDR3 length: 17 amino acids. Germline values: CDR1 MNHEY, CDR2 SMNVEV (reference sequence). V is TRBV27 and J is TRBJ1-5; no definite D call. The source of this sequence is a male donor in good health and CMV-seropositive. Sequencing was carried out using PBMCs. CDR3 DNA sequence: TGTGCCAGCAGTTTCCTTCCAACGGGAGAGAGGAATCAGCCCCAGCATTTT. Its translation: CASSFLPTGERNQPQHF.